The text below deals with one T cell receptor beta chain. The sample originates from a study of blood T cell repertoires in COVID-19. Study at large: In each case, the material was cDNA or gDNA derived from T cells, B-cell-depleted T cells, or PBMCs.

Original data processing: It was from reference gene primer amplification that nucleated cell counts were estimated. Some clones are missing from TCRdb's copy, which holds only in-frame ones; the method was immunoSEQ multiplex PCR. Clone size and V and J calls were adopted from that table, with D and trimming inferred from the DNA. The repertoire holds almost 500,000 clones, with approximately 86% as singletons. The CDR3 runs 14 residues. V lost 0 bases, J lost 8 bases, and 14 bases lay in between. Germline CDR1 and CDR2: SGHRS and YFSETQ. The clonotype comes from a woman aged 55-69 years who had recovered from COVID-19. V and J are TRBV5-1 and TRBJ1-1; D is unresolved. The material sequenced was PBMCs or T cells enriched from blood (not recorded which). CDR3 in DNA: TGCGCCAGCAGCTTGGCCTTGGGTTACAGCGAAGCTTTCTTT. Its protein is CASSLALGYSEAFF.